This T cell receptor beta chain originates from a study of read filtering for tumor transcriptome and immune sequencing. Study as a whole: The cohort had more than 16 men and 14 to 15 women aged about 47 to 90, mean about 67 years.

This library used roughly 370 ng RNA and molecular barcoded adaptors spanning alpha/delta and beta/gamma chains. Via MiXCR, TCRdb re-called the reads, giving one row per CDR3 protein. This sample carries about 93,000 distinct CDR3 sequences, roughly a fifth of them seen once, and the ten largest clones take around 10%. Study-wide points: Compared with RNA-seq, IR-seq gave much higher clonotype depth and reliability.

This clonotype was observed many times. The antigen is undetermined. Per the germline V gene, CDR1 is MDHEN and CDR2 is SYDVKM. There are 16 residues in the CDR3. Trimming pared 2 bases from V and 9 bases from J, leaving 21 bases between. Sample: a population of CD138-negative cells sorted from bone marrow. The J gene is TRBJ2-3, the V gene TRBV28, with D perhaps given as TRBD1 or TRBD2 (6 bases each). This receptor was taken from a donor at least 40 years old with multiple myeloma. CDR3 nucleotides: TGTGCCAGCAGTTTAGGAGGCCTGGGGGGCCTGGCAACGCAGTATTTT. Protein sequence: CASSLGGLGGLATQYF.